Below are 14 T cell receptor beta chains sequenced from a single sample in a study of CD8 T cells in ankylosing spondylitis (dated by TCRdb to between 2016 and 2019). The library was obtained by 5' RACE. The sequencing machine was an Illumina HiSeq 2500. Using fastp at Q25 and MiXCR, TCRdb reprocessed the public reads and kept productive beta chains. Rows with a matching CDR3 protein are joined into one entry that keeps the most common DNA and genes. Counted in this sample were fewer than 250,000 distinct CDR3 sequences; approximately 10% of them appeared once. Clones ranked in the top ten supply 2.5% to 3% of the sample. The material sequenced was blood, either unsorted or a sorted T cell fraction (not recorded which). These receptors all stem from a male donor with ankylosing spondylitis or in good health (not recorded which).

At least ten counts were recorded for this clonotype. This chain joins TRBV5-6 and TRBJ2-1; 11 nucleotides line up with TRBD2. The trim removed 1 base at V and 7 bases at J, leaving 10 bases unmatched. Per the germline V gene, CDR1 is SGHDT and CDR2 is YYEEEE. The CDR3 runs to 17 residues. CDR3 sequence: CASSLRSSGGYRNEQFF. CDR3 DNA sequence: TGTGCCAGCAGCTTGAGGTCTAGCGGGGGGTACCGTAATGAGCAGTTCTTC.

This clonotype was picked up a small number of times. The chain recombines TRBV7-2 with TRBJ1-1; 7 positions agree with TRBD1. Germline trimming cut 1 base from V and 10 bases from J; bases unmatched to any gene: 6. The CDR3 has 13 amino acids. Germline V CDR1 and CDR2: SGHTA, FQGNSA. The CDR3, as DNA: TGTGCCAGCAGCTTAGATGGGACAGTTGCAGCTTTCTTT. Its protein product is CASSLDGTVAAFF.

Only a few counts were recorded for this clonotype. The V call is TRBV10-2, the J call TRBJ2-5, with 15 bases fitting TRBD2. Germline V gene data show CDR1 as WSHSY and CDR2 as SAAADI. Losses at the gene ends were 6 bases for V and 5 bases for J; bases not matched to a gene: 4. The CDR3 consists of 15 residues. CDR3: CASRSGTSGGETQYF. In DNA, the CDR3 is TGCGCCAGCAGGTCCGGGACTAGCGGGGGGGAGACCCAGTACTTC.

This clonotype came up many times. The rearrangement uses TRBV5-1 and TRBJ2-7, with D possibly called TRBD1 or TRBD2 (5 bases each). The CDR3 is made up of 12 amino acids. V was trimmed by 3 bases and J by 3 bases, leaving 7 bases between them. The germline V gene encodes CDR1 SGHRS and CDR2 YFSETQ. The CDR3 DNA sequence: TGCGCCAGCAGCTGGGACGGCTACGAGCAGTACTTC. This gives the protein CASSWDGYEQYF.

This clonotype was recorded at least ten times. The V and J genes are TRBV3-1 and TRBJ2-1, with 8 positions matching TRBD2. Trimming took 1 base from V and 15 from J; bases not matched to a gene: 8. The CDR3 has 13 residues. CDR1 and CDR2 from the germline V gene are LGHDT and YNNKEL (reference sequence). This CDR3 reads CASSQVKSGGLFF. CDR3 sequence (DNA): TGTGCCAGCAGCCAAGTAAAGAGCGGGGGACTGTTCTTC.

V is TRBV7-2 and J is TRBJ1-1, with TRBD1 matching over 7 bases. The germline gives CDR1 SGHTA, CDR2 FQGNSA. V was clipped by 1 base and J by 1 base; unmatched bases: 9. This CDR3 is built from 17 residues. CDR3 amino acids: CASSLVVRGLRNTEAFF. The CDR3 DNA reads TGTGCCAGCAGCTTAGTCGTGAGGGGGCTTAGGAACACTGAAGCTTTCTTT.

The V gene is TRBV12-5, the J gene TRBJ1-2, with 10 bases fitting TRBD1. The CDR3 consists of 15 residues. Germline V gene lookup returns CDR1 LGHNT and CDR2 FRNRAP. Trimming at V came to 1 base and at J to 8 bases, leaving 7 bases not matched to a gene. CDR3 sequence: CASGLGTGGQEGYTF. The CDR3 coding sequence is TGTGCTAGTGGTTTGGGGACAGGGGGACAAGAGGGCTACACCTTC.

This clonotype was seen at least ten times. This chain uses TRBV12-3 or TRBV12-4 with TRBJ1-1, with 11 bases aligning to TRBD1. This CDR3 is built from 16 residues. V lost 3 bases, J lost 4 bases, and 7 bases stayed unmatched. The CDR3 nucleotides read TGTGCCAGCAGTTTCTTCGGGACAGGGGGTCGCACTGAAGCTTTCTTT. The encoded protein is CASSFFGTGGRTEAFF.

This clonotype showed up many times. This rearrangement joins TRBV29-1 to TRBJ2-3; either TRBD1 or TRBD2 may fit D (5 bases each). V gave up 0 bases and J gave up 1 base, with 17 bases separating them. The CDR3 contains 17 residues. Germline V gene data show CDR1 as SQVTM and CDR2 as ANQGSEA. The CDR3 bases are TGCAGCGTTGAAGATCCTCGGGACGGACGGGGCACAGATACGCAGTATTTT. This translates into CSVEDPRDGRGTDTQYF.

This clonotype was picked up many times. The gene calls are TRBV20-1 and TRBJ1-5; 11 positions match TRBD1. This CDR3 contains 14 residues. Germline trimming cut 5 bases from V and 5 bases from J; bases unmatched to any gene: 5. Germline lookup yields CDR1 DFQATT and CDR2 SNEGSKA (reference sequence). The CDR3 DNA reads as TGCAGTGCTGGACAGGGGGCGGATTATCAGCCCCAGCATTTT. This encodes CSAGQGADYQPQHF.

This clonotype has only a few counts. The genes are TRBV12-3 or TRBV12-4 and TRBJ2-1; 13 bases match TRBD2. V lost 4 bases to trimming and J lost 0 bases; unmatched junction nucleotides: 3. The CDR3 runs 17 residues. Here the CDR3 reads CASSSLAGGSSYNEQFF. The CDR3, as DNA: TGTGCCAGCAGTTCACTAGCGGGAGGGAGCTCCTACAATGAGCAGTTCTTC.

This clonotype was counted ten times or more. The chain has TRBV5-1 and TRBJ2-2, with 11 bases aligning to TRBD2. Germline V gives CDR1 SGHRS, CDR2 YFSETQ. The ends lost 5 bases at V and 4 bases at J; junction bases unmatched: 7. CDR3 size: 16 residues. The CDR3 DNA is TGCGCCAGCAGTTTACTAGCGGGAGATATCACCGGGGAGCTGTTTTTT. Amino acids: CASSLLAGDITGELFF.

This clonotype was counted many times. The chain combines TRBV29-1 with TRBJ1-2; no clear D gene. The CDR3 loop spans 14 amino acids. In germline, CDR1 is SQVTM, CDR2 ANQGSEA. The V and J ends lost 3 bases and 4 bases respectively, with 15 bases between them. The CDR3 DNA reads TGCAGCGTTGACGACCGGGGTGGTAGCTATGGCTACACCTTC. Amino acids: CSVDDRGGSYGYTF.

This clonotype appeared many times. The chain recombines TRBV6-1 with TRBJ2-1; 12 bases are a match to TRBD2. The CDR3 is 15 amino acids. Trimming took 5 bases from V and 8 from J; bases not matched to a gene: 7. The germline gives CDR1 MNHNS, CDR2 SASEGT. The DNA of the CDR3 is TGTGCCAGCAGTCTTCCTAGCGGGAGGGCCCATGAGCAGTTCTTC. This gives the protein CASSLPSGRAHEQFF.